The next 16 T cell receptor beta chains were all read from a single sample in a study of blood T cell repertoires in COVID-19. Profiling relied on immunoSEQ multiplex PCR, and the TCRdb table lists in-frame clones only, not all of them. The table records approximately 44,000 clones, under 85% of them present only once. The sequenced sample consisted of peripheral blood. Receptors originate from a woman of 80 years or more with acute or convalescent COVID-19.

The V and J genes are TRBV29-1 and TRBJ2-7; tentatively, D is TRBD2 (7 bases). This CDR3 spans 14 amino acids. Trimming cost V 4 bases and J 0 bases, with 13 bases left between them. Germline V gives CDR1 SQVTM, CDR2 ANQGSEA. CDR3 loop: CSVVARGASYEQYF. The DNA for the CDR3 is TGCAGCGTTGTGGCCCGGGGGGCCTCCTACGAGCAGTACTTC.

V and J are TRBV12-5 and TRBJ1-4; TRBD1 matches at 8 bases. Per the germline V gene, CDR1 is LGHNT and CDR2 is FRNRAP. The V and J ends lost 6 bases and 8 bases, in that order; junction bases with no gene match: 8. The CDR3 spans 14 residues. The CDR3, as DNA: TGTGCTAGTGGGCCGGGACAGGTGGGGGAAAAACTGTTTTTT. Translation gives CASGPGQVGEKLFF.

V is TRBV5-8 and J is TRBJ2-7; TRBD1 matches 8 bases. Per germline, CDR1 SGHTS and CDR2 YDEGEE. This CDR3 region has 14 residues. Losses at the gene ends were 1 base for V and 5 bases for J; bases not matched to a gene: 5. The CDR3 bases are TGTGCCAGCAGCTTGACAGGGGGTTCTAACGAGCAGTACTTC. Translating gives CASSLTGGSNEQYF.

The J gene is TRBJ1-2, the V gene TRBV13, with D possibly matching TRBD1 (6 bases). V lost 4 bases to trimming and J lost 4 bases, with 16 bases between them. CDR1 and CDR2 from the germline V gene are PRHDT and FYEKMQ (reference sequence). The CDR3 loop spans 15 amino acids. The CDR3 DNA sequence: TGTGCCAGCAGCTCCGGGGTCCGGGACATCTATGGCTACACCTTC. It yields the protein CASSSGVRDIYGYTF.

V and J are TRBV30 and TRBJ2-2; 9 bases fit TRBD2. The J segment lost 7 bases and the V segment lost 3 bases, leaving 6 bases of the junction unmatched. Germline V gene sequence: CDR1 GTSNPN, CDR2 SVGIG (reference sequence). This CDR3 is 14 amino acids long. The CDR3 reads CAWRRREGHGELFF. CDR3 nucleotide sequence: TGTGCCTGGAGACGGCGGGAGGGCCACGGGGAGCTGTTTTTT.

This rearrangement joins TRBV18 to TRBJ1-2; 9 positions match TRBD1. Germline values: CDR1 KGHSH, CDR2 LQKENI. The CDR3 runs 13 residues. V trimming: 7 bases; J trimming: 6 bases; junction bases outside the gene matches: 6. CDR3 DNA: TGTGCCAGCTACCCGGGACAGGGCCATGGCTACACCTTC. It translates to CASYPGQGHGYTF.

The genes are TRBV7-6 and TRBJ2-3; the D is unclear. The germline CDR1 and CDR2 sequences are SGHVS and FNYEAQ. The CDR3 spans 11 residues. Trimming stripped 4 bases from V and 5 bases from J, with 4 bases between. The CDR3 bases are TGTGCCAGCAGCTCAATAGATACGCAGTATTTT. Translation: CASSSIDTQYF.

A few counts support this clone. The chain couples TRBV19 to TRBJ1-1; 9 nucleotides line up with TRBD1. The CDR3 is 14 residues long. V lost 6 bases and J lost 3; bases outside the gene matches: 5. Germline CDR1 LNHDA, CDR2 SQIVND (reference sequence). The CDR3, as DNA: TGTGCCAGTAGGACAGGGGGGATTGACACTGAAGCTTTCTTT. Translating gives CASRTGGIDTEAFF.

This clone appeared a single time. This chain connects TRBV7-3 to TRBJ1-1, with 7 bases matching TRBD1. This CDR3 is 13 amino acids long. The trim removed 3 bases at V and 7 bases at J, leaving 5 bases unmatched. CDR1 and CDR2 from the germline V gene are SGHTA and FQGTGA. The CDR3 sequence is CASSFGRGNEAFF. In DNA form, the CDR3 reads TGTGCCAGCAGCTTCGGCAGGGGGAATGAAGCTTTCTTT.

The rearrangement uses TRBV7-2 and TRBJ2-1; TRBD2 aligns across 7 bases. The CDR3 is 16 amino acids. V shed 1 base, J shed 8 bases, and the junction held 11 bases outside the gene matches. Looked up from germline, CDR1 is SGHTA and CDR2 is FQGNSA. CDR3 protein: CASSLVLAAVGYEQFF. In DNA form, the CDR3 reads TGTGCCAGCAGCTTAGTTCTAGCGGCCGTGGGGTATGAGCAGTTCTTC.

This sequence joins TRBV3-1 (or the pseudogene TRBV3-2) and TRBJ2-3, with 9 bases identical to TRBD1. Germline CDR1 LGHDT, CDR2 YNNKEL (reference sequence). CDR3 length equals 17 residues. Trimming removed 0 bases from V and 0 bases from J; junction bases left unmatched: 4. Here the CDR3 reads CASSQEPGTGSTDTQYF. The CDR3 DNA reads TGTGCCAGCAGCCAAGAACCGGGGACAGGGAGCACAGATACGCAGTATTTT.

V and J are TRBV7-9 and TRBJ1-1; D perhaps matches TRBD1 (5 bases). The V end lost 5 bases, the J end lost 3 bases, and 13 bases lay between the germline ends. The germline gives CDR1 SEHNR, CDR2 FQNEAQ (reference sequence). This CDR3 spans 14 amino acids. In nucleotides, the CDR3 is TGTGCCAGCAGCGATGACCAGGGTTACACTGAAGCTTTCTTT. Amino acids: CASSDDQGYTEAFF.

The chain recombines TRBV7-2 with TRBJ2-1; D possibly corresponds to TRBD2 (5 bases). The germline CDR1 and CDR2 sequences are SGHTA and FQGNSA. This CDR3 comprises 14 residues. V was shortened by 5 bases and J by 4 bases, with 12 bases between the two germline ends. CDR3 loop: CASSQAGDYNEQFF. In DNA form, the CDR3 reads TGTGCCAGCAGCCAGGCGGGCGATTACAATGAGCAGTTCTTC.

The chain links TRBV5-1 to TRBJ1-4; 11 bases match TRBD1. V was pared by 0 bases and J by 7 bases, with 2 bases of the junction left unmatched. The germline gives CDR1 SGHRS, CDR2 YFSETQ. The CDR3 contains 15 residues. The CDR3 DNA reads TGCGCCAGCAGCTTGGATGGGACAGGGGGTGAAAAACTGTTTTTT. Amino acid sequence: CASSLDGTGGEKLFF.

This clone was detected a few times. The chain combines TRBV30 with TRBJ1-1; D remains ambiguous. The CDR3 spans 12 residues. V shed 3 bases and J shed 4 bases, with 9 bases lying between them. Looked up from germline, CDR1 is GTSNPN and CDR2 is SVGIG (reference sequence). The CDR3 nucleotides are TGTGCCTGGAGACGGGGAGGCACTGAAGCTTTCTTT. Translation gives CAWRRGGTEAFF.

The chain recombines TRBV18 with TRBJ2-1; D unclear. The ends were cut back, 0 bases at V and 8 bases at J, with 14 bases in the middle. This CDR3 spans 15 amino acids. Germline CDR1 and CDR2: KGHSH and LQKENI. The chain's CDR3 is CASSPPNFPGDEQFF. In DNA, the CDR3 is TGTGCCAGCTCACCACCTAACTTTCCTGGTGATGAGCAGTTCTTC.